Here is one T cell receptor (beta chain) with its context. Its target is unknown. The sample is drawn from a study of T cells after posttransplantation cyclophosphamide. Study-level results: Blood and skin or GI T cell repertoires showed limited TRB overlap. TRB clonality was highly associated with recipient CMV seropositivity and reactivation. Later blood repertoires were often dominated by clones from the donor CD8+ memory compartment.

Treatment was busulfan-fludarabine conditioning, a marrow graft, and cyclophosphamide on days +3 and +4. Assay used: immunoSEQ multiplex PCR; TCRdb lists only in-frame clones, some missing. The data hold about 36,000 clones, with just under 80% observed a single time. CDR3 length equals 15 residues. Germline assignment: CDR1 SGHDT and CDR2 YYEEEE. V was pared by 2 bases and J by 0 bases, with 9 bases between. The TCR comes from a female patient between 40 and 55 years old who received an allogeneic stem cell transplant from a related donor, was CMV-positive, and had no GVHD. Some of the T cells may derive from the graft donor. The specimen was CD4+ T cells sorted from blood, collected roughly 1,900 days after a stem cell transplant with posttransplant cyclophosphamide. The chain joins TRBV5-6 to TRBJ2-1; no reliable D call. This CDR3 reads CASSFLSSSYNEQFF. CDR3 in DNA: TGTGCCAGCAGCTTTTTGTCGAGCTCCTACAATGAGCAGTTCTTC.